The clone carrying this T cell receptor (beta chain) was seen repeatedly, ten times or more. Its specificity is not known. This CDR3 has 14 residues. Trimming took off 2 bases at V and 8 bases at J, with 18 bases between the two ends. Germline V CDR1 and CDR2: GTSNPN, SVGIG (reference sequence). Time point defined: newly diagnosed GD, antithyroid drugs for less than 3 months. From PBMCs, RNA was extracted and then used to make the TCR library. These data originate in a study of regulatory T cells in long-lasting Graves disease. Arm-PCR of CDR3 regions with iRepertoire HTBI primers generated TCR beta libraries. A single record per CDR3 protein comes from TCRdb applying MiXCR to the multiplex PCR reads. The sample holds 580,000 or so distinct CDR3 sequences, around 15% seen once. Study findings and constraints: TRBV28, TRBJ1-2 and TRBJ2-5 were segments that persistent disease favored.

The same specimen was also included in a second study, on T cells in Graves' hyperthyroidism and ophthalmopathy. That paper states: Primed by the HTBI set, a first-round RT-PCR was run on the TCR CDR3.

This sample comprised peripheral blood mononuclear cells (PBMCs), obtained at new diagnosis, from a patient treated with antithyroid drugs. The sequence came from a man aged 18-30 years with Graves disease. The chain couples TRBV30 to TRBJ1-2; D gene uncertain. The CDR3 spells CAWSRAGNAGGYTF. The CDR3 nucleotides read TGTGCCTGGAGTCGAGCCGGGAACGCGGGGGGCTACACCTTC.